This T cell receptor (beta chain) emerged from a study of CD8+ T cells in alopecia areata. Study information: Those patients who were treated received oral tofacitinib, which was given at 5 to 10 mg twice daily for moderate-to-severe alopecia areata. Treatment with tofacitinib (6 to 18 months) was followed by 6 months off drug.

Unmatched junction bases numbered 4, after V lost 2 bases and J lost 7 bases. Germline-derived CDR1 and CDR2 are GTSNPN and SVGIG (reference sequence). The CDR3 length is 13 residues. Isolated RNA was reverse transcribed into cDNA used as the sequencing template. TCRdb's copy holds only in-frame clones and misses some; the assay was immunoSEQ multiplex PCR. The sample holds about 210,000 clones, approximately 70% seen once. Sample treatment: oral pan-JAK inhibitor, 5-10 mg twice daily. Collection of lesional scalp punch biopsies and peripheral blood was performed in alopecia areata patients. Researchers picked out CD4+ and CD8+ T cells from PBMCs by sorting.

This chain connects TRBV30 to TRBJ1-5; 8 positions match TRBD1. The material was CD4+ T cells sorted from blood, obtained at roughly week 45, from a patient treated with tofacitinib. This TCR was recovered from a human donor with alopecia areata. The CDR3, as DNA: TGTGCCTGGAGTCCCGGACAGGGACAGCCCCAGCATTTT. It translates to CAWSPGQGQPQHF.